This entry features one T cell receptor beta chain sequence. The antigen remains unidentified. The data are from a study of graft-versus-host responses after intestinal transplantation. This CDR3 has 15 amino acids. Germline V gene lookup returns CDR1 SGHVS and CDR2 FQNEAQ. The V end was cut by 0 bases, the J end by 3 bases, with 12 bases between. Using immunoSEQ multiplex PCR, the repertoire was profiled, and TCRdb retains in-frame clones only, with some absent. The sample consists of 50,000 to 80,000 clones, approximately 91% of them appearing once. V usage is TRBV7-8 and J usage is TRBJ2-7; D ambiguous. The sequence was collected from a human donor who was the organ donor for an intestinal transplant. The sequencing here drew on unstimulated CD8+ T cells sorted from spleen or lymph node cells, taken before transplant. The DNA for the CDR3 is TGTGCCAGCAGCTTAGCGCTCGGTAGAGACTACGAGCAGTACTTC. Its protein product is CASSLALGRDYEQYF.